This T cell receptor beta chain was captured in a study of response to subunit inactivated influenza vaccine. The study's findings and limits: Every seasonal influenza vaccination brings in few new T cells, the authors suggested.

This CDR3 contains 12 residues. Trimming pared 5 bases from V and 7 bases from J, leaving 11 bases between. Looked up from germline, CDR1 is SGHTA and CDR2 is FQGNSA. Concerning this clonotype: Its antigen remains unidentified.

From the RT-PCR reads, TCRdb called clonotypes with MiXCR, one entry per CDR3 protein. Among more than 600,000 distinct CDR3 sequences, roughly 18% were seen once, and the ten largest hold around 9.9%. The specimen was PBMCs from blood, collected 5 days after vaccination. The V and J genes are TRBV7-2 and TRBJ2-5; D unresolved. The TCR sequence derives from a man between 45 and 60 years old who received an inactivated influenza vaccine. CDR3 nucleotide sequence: TGTGCCAGCAGCCTACCTCTGGGGACCCAGTACTTC. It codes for CASSLPLGTQYF.